This T cell receptor (beta chain) was profiled in a study of cytomegalovirus exposure and HLA in healthy donors. The CDR3 is 15 residues long. J lost 5 bases, V lost 6 bases, and 9 bases had no gene match. Germline V gives CDR1 SNHLY, CDR2 FYNNEI. This table comes from immunoSEQ multiplex PCR, and its TCRdb copy is limited to in-frame clones, with some not included. This table holds fewer than 120,000 clones, about 92% found once. The sequenced sample was PBMCs. This sequence joins TRBV2 and TRBJ2-5, with 10 bases fitting TRBD1. The clonotype originates from a woman aged 18 to 35 in good health and CMV-seronegative. The CDR3, as DNA: TGTGCCAGCAGAACCGGGACAGGGGAGGCGGAGACCCAGTACTTC. Translation gives CASRTGTGEAETQYF.